What follows are 24 T cell receptor beta chains derived from one specimen sequenced in a study of graft-versus-host responses after intestinal transplantation. These receptors have no identified antigens. Assay used: immunoSEQ multiplex PCR; TCRdb lists only in-frame clones, some missing. The data contain tens of thousands of clones, about 94% of them singletons. This specimen was unstimulated CD8+ T cells sorted from spleen or lymph node cells, taken before transplant. The receptors were sampled from a human donor who was the organ donor for an intestinal transplant.

Concerning this clone itself: One end of the junction is discordant with germline, which a read error may explain. This sequence joins TRBV9 and TRBJ2-7, with D perhaps matching TRBD1 (6 bases). This CDR3 region has 14 residues. Germline values: CDR1 SGDLS, CDR2 YYNGEE. The CDR3 bases are TGTGCCAGCAGCGATGGACCGGGACAACGGAATAAGAACTTC. This translates into CASSDGPGQRNKNF.

The chain has TRBV27 and TRBJ2-7; tentative D call: TRBD2 (6 bases). Between the trimmed V and J ends, which lost 6 bases and 0 bases, there was a span of 12 bases. The CDR3 sequence is 14 residues long. CDR1 and CDR2 from the germline V gene are MNHEY and SMNVEV (reference sequence). The CDR3 protein is CASSYGRDSYEQYF. CDR3 DNA: TGTGCCAGCAGCTACGGGCGGGACTCCTACGAGCAGTACTTC.

The chain is built from TRBV29-1 and TRBJ2-3; 8 nucleotides agree with TRBD2. CDR1 and CDR2 from the germline V gene are SQVTM and ANQGSEA. This CDR3 is 13 amino acids long. Trimming at V came to 6 bases and at J to 3 bases, leaving 5 bases not matched to a gene. Here the CDR3 DNA reads TGCAGCGTGGAGCGGGAGTCGACAGATACGCAGTATTTT. This encodes CSVERESTDTQYF.

On this clone itself: Other DNA sequences in the sample encode the same CDR3. The V gene is TRBV5-1, the J gene TRBJ2-1; the D is unclear. This CDR3 spans 11 amino acids. V was clipped by 0 bases and J by 6 bases, with 1 base between them. Germline lookup yields CDR1 SGHRS and CDR2 YFSETQ. The CDR3: CASSLGNEQFF. DNA for the CDR3: TGCGCCAGCAGCTTGGGCAATGAGCAGTTCTTC.

This rearrangement joins TRBV11-3 to TRBJ2-1; D is possibly TRBD2 (6 bases). V was cut by 5 bases and J by 9 bases, with 20 bases left in between. In germline, CDR1 is SGHNT, CDR2 YENEEA. The CDR3 totals 15 residues. The CDR3 coding sequence is TGTGCCAGCAGCCCCACGGAGAGGAGGGCGGGTGAGCAGTTCTTC. As protein: CASSPTERRAGEQFF.

The sample holds one count of this clone. The V gene is TRBV6-1, the J gene TRBJ2-7, with TRBD2 matching 9 bases. Germline assignment: CDR1 MNHNS and CDR2 SASEGT. Losses at the gene ends were 6 bases for V and 4 bases for J; bases not matched to a gene: 7. The CDR3 runs to 14 residues. As DNA, the CDR3 is TGTGCCAGCAGGTATAGCGGGAGTTTTTACGAGCAGTACTTC. Translating it yields CASRYSGSFYEQYF.

The chain links TRBV19 to TRBJ2-1, with 7 positions matching TRBD2. Unmatched junction bases numbered 10, after V lost 5 bases and J lost 6 bases. Germline CDR1 is LNHDA and CDR2 is SQIVND (reference sequence). The CDR3 extends over 15 amino acids. CDR3 coding DNA: TGTGCCAGTAGTGGCGCTAGCGGAGGGGTCAATGAGCAGTTCTTC. As protein: CASSGASGGVNEQFF.

V is TRBV4-3 and J is TRBJ2-7, with no clear D. Germline lookup yields CDR1 LGHNA and CDR2 YSLEER. Trimming cost V 0 bases and J 0 bases, with 9 bases left between them. This CDR3 comprises 15 residues. The CDR3 is CASSQDGTSSYEQYF. CDR3 DNA: TGCGCCAGCAGCCAAGATGGAACGAGCTCCTACGAGCAGTACTTC.

CDR3 in amino acids: CASSEGTAYEQYF. Here the CDR3 DNA reads TGTGCCAGCAGTGAGGGGACAGCCTACGAGCAGTACTTC. V usage is TRBV25-1 and J usage is TRBJ2-7; 7 bases are shared with TRBD1. V gave up 3 bases and J gave up 2 bases; unmatched junction bases: 1. The germline V gene encodes CDR1 MGHDK and CDR2 SYGVNS. The CDR3 extends over 13 amino acids.

The rearrangement links TRBV9 to TRBJ2-1, with TRBD2 as a possible D gene (6 bases). V was pared by 4 bases and J by 6 bases, with 8 bases between. CDR3 length: 12 amino acids. Per germline, CDR1 SGDLS and CDR2 YYNGEE. The CDR3 spells CASSQAGNEQFF. Written as DNA, the CDR3 is TGTGCCAGCAGCCAAGCGGGCAATGAGCAGTTCTTC. Supplemented by reference TRBV9 and TRBJ2-1, the full variable domain reads DSGVTQTPKHLITATGQRVTLRCSPRSGDLSVYWYQQSLDQGLQFLIQYYNGEERAKGNILERFSAQQFPDLHSELNLSSLELGDSALYFCASSQAGNEQFFGPGTRLTVL.

J is TRBJ2-3 and V is TRBV27; TRBD1 aligns across 8 bases. V trimming: 8 bases; J trimming: 2 bases; junction bases outside the gene matches: 3. The CDR3 totals 13 residues. CDR1 MNHEY and CDR2 SMNVEV come from the germline V gene (reference sequence). In DNA, the CDR3 is TGTGCCAGCGGGGACAGGTTCACAGATACGCAGTATTTT. This codes for CASGDRFTDTQYF.

V is TRBV6-6 and J is TRBJ2-5; a possible D gene is TRBD1 (6 bases). Germline V CDR1 and CDR2: MNHNY, SVGAGI (reference sequence). Trimming left V 2 bases short and J 8 bases short, with 18 bases between. The CDR3 runs 15 residues. CDR3 DNA sequence: TGTGCCAGCAGTTACGATTGGACAGCGGAGTCAACCCAGTACTTC. It yields the protein CASSYDWTAESTQYF.

The chain uses TRBV6-6 and TRBJ2-7; D ambiguous. This CDR3 is 14 amino acids long. The V gene's germline CDR1 is MNHNY and CDR2 SVGAGI (reference sequence). Trimming took 6 bases from V and 2 from J, leaving 14 bases between them. This CDR3 is CASSRDTNPYEQYF. CDR3 DNA: TGTGCCAGCAGCCGCGACACGAACCCCTACGAGCAGTACTTC.

The chain couples TRBV6-5 to TRBJ2-3, with no clear D. In germline, CDR1 is MNHEY, CDR2 SVGAGI. V lost 6 bases to trimming and J lost 1 base, with 11 bases between them. CDR3 length equals 14 residues. In DNA form, the CDR3 reads TGTGCCAGCAGGTTATTCAGCGGCACAGATACGCAGTATTTT. Amino acid sequence: CASRLFSGTDTQYF.

The sample holds one count of this clone. The rearrangement links TRBV2 to TRBJ2-3; unclear D gene. CDR1 and CDR2 from the germline V gene are SNHLY and FYNNEI. This CDR3 spans 13 amino acids. The germline V and J ends were trimmed by 6 bases and 6 bases, with 13 bases remaining between them. The CDR3 DNA follows: TGTGCCAGCAGCGCACCGAGTTGGGATACGCAGTATTTT. It yields the protein CASSAPSWDTQYF.

The chain has TRBV2 and TRBJ2-7, with 13 bases that match TRBD2. CDR1 is SNHLY, CDR2 FYNNEI, per germline. The V segment lost 6 bases and the J segment 0 bases; nucleotides outside the gene matches: 8. This CDR3 spans 17 amino acids. This chain's CDR3 is CASSARWTSGSSYEQYF. The DNA of the CDR3 is TGTGCCAGCAGCGCCAGATGGACTAGCGGGAGCTCCTACGAGCAGTACTTC. Using reference TRBV2 and TRBJ2-7 for the parts outside the CDR3, the full variable domain is EPEVTQTPSHQVTQMGQEVILRCVPISNHLYFYWYRQILGQKVEFLVSFYNNEISEKSEIFDDQFSVERPDGSNFTLKIRSTKLEDSAMYFCASSARWTSGSSYEQYFGPGTRLTVT.

This clone was seen a handful of times. The gene calls are TRBV7-7 and TRBJ2-7, with TRBD2 as a possible D gene (6 bases). CDR1 SSHAT and CDR2 FNYEAQ come from the germline V gene (reference sequence). This CDR3 has 13 amino acids. V was cut by 4 bases and J by 3 bases, with 10 bases left in between. CDR3 loop: CASSSGTDYEQYF. In DNA form, the CDR3 reads TGTGCCAGCAGCTCCGGGACTGACTACGAGCAGTACTTC.

This clone was found once. The chain is built from TRBV5-6 and TRBJ2-5, with 12 bases that match TRBD1. Gene TRBJ2-7 matches the end of the DNA better, so the J call may be wrong. The CDR3 consists of 17 residues. The V gene's germline CDR1 is SGHDT and CDR2 YYEEEE. The CDR3 loop is CASSLGDRGRGPYEQYF. The DNA of the CDR3 is TGTGCCAGCAGCTTGGGGGACAGGGGGCGCGGCCCTTACGAGCAGTACTTC.

The J gene is TRBJ2-7, the V gene TRBV10-3; possibly TRBD2 for D (6 bases). Germline CDR1 is ENHRY and CDR2 is SYGVKD. With 4 bases removed from V and 6 bases from J, the gap between germline ends came to 22 bases. This CDR3 is built from 16 residues. The CDR3 nucleotides read TGTGCCATCAGTGGGATGTGGAGGAGGTGGGGAGGCGAGCAGTACTTC. It encodes CAISGMWRRWGGEQYF.

This chain joins TRBV20-1 and TRBJ2-3, with no clear D. The germline V and J ends were trimmed by 3 bases and 5 bases, with 6 bases remaining between them. Germline V gene data show CDR1 as DFQATT and CDR2 as SNEGSKA (reference sequence). The CDR3 is 11 residues long. Here the CDR3 reads CSASWEDTQYF. DNA for the CDR3: TGCAGTGCTAGTTGGGAAGATACGCAGTATTTT.

The chain couples TRBV5-1 to TRBJ2-1; 10 positions match TRBD2. CDR1 SGHRS and CDR2 YFSETQ come from the germline V gene. The CDR3 spans 22 residues. V gave up 0 bases and J gave up 0 bases; unmatched junction bases: 18. The CDR3 DNA sequence: TGCGCCAGCAGCTTGGGGCTAGCGGGAGTCTTTCGTGTTTTCAACTCCTACAATGAGCAGTTCTTC. This encodes CASSLGLAGVFRVFNSYNEQFF. Filled out from reference TRBV5-1 and TRBJ2-1, the complete variable domain reads KAGVTQTPRYLIKTRGQQVTLSCSPISGHRSVSWYQQTPGQGLQFLFEYFSETQRNKGNFPGRFSGRQFSNSRSEMNVSTLELGDSALYLCASSLGLAGVFRVFNSYNEQFFGPGTRLTVL.

V usage is TRBV11-2 and J usage is TRBJ1-5; D is possibly TRBD1 (6 bases). V dropped 1 base and J dropped 4 bases, with 11 bases sitting between them. The CDR3 length is 15 residues. Germline loops: CDR1 SGHAT, CDR2 FQNNGV. The CDR3 spells CASSLAGARNQPQHF. The CDR3 DNA follows: TGTGCCAGCAGCTTAGCGGGGGCTAGGAATCAGCCCCAGCATTTT.

This chain connects TRBV7-2 to TRBJ2-3, with D possibly TRBD1 on 6 matching bases. The germline V gene has CDR1 SGHTA and CDR2 FQGNSA. The CDR3 is 15 amino acids. V was cut by 1 base and J by 2 bases, with 10 bases left in between. The CDR3 DNA sequence: TGTGCCAGCAGCTTAGTGGGGACATACACAGATACGCAGTATTTT. Protein: CASSLVGTYTDTQYF.

The V call is TRBV28, the J call TRBJ1-1; maybe TRBD1 (6 bases). Trimming pared 6 bases from V and 3 bases from J, leaving 11 bases between. Germline CDR1 and CDR2: MDHEN and SYDVKM. The CDR3 is 13 residues long. CDR3 loop: CASSPAGDTEAFF. The CDR3, as DNA: TGTGCCAGCAGCCCGGCAGGGGACACTGAAGCTTTCTTT.